One sample yielded the 15 T cell receptor beta chains listed below, sequenced in a study of OX40 agonist ivuxolimab in advanced cancers. Sequencing was performed with immunoSEQ multiplex PCR; in TCRdb, only in-frame clones are kept and a portion is missing. The sample holds around 62,000 clones, 84% seen once. The sample in question was CD4+ or CD8+ T cells sorted from blood, obtained in a trial of the OX40 agonist ivuxolimab. The receptor set was obtained from an adult with an advanced solid tumor such as melanoma, head and neck, liver or kidney cancer.

This chain connects TRBV5-8 to TRBJ1-2; TRBD1 aligns across 7 bases. Germline trimming cut 2 bases from V and 2 bases from J; bases unmatched to any gene: 9. The CDR3 length is 16 residues. The V gene's germline CDR1 is SGHTS and CDR2 YDEGEE. The CDR3 here is CASSFTGTEMNYGYTF. The CDR3 bases are TGTGCCAGCAGCTTCACCGGGACAGAGATGAACTATGGCTACACCTTC. The full variable domain, completed using reference TRBV5-8 and TRBJ1-2, is EAGVTQSPTHLIKTRGQQATLRCSPISGHTSVYWYQQALGLGLQFLLWYDEGEERNRGNFPPRFSGRQFPNYSSELNVNALELEDSALYLCASSFTGTEMNYGYTFGSGTRLTVV.

Only a few counts were recorded for this clone. The chain's CDR3 is CASSFGPYTEAFF. CDR3 nucleotides: TGTGCCAGCAGTTTTGGACCATACACTGAAGCTTTCTTT. This rearrangement joins TRBV27 to TRBJ1-1; D is unclear. Germline V lookup: CDR1 MNHEY, CDR2 SMNVEV (reference sequence). The CDR3 runs 13 residues. The ends were cut back, 3 bases at V and 3 bases at J, with 8 bases in the middle.

This chain uses TRBV11-2 with TRBJ1-1; no clear D. Germline V gene data show CDR1 as SGHAT and CDR2 as FQNNGV. The CDR3 consists of 14 residues. V lost 2 bases, J lost 1 base, and 8 bases lay in between. CDR3 in DNA: TGTGCCAGCAGCTTACCCATTCGGAACACTGAAGCTTTCTTT. Its translation is CASSLPIRNTEAFF.

This chain joins TRBV27 and TRBJ2-1, with 10 bases lining up with TRBD1. Germline trimming cut 4 bases from V and 8 bases from J; bases unmatched to any gene: 11. CDR3 length: 16 amino acids. Looked up from germline, CDR1 is MNHEY and CDR2 is SMNVEV (reference sequence). This chain's CDR3 is CASSYTDRGGSDEQFF. CDR3 nucleotides: TGTGCCAGCAGTTACACGGACAGGGGGGGTAGCGATGAGCAGTTCTTC.

The gene calls are TRBV5-4 and TRBJ1-1; D is perhaps TRBD1 (5 bases). Trimming stripped 0 bases from V and 1 base from J, with 16 bases between. The CDR3 totals 17 residues. The germline CDR1 and CDR2 sequences are SGHNT and YYREEE (reference sequence). The CDR3, as DNA: TGTGCCAGCAGCTTGGACGGCCTTACTCAGGGGAACACTGAAGCTTTCTTT. Translating gives CASSLDGLTQGNTEAFF. The whole variable domain, remainder taken from reference TRBV5-4 and TRBJ1-1, is ETGVTQSPTHLIKTRGQQVTLRCSSQSGHNTVSWYQQALGQGPQFIFQYYREEENGRGNFPPRFSGLQFPNYSSELNVNALELDDSALYLCASSLDGLTQGNTEAFFGQGTRLTVV.

This chain connects TRBV5-4 to TRBJ2-7; a possible D gene is TRBD1 (6 bases). Germline V CDR1 and CDR2: SGHNT, YYREEE (reference sequence). V was cut by 2 bases and J by 6 bases, with 18 bases left in between. The CDR3 runs to 15 residues. CDR3 residues: CASSFPRGTVSEQYF. As DNA, the CDR3 is TGTGCCAGCAGCTTTCCCAGGGGAACTGTGAGCGAGCAGTACTTC.

The genes are TRBV7-8 and TRBJ1-2; tentative D call: TRBD1 (5 bases). CDR1 and CDR2 from the germline V gene are SGHVS and FQNEAQ. This CDR3 is 13 amino acids long. V lost 1 base, J lost 8 bases, and 11 bases lay in between. The CDR3 DNA is TGTGCCAGCAGCTTAGGGACACTGGGGGGCTACACCTTC. Translating gives CASSLGTLGGYTF.

V and J are TRBV27 and TRBJ1-5, with no clear D. Looked up from germline, CDR1 is MNHEY and CDR2 is SMNVEV (reference sequence). The CDR3 is 13 amino acids. The ends were cut back, 6 bases at V and 6 bases at J, with 12 bases in the middle. CDR3 bases: TGTGCCAGCAGCCCATCCCTCTCTCAGCCCCAGCATTTT. This sequence encodes CASSPSLSQPQHF.

The V gene is TRBV15, the J gene TRBJ2-2; D unresolved. The CDR3 length is 14 residues. Germline V gene sequence: CDR1 LNHNV, CDR2 YYDKDF (reference sequence). Trimming took off 0 bases at V and 3 bases at J, with 5 bases between the two ends. Written as DNA, the CDR3 is TGTGCCACCAGCAGAGACGCGCACACCGGGGAGCTGTTTTTT. Translation: CATSRDAHTGELFF.

A few counts support this clone. The chain recombines TRBV6-1 with TRBJ2-5; D is unclear. With 1 base removed from V and 5 bases from J, the gap between germline ends came to 8 bases. CDR1 is MNHNS, CDR2 SASEGT, per germline. The CDR3 sequence is 13 residues long. In nucleotides, the CDR3 is TGTGCCAGCAGTGAAGGGGTGGAGGAGACCCAGTACTTC. It yields the protein CASSEGVEETQYF.

The V call is TRBV6-4, the J call TRBJ1-1, with D perhaps TRBD1 (6 bases). The germline V gene has CDR1 MRHNA and CDR2 SNTAGT. The CDR3 consists of 14 residues. Trimming shortened V by 6 bases and J by 6 bases, and 17 bases separated the two germline ends. The CDR3 coding sequence is TGTGCCAGCAGGGAAAACAGGGATGCGTCTGAAGCTTTCTTT. It encodes CASRENRDASEAFF.

The chain employs TRBV12-2 and TRBJ2-2; TRBD2, the table's D call, lacks a check against the DNA. TRBV12-2 is a pseudogene. CDR3 length equals 20 residues. The CDR3 spells CASPPSRSGRSDKDTGELFF. CDR3 in DNA: TGTGCAAGCCCACCCTCGCGTAGCGGGAGGTCTGATAAGGACACCGGGGAGCTGTTTTTT.

A remark on this clone: Other DNA sequences in the same sample also yield this CDR3. The V call is TRBV7-9, the J call TRBJ2-5, with a weak D call TRBD2 (5 bases). In germline, CDR1 is SEHNR, CDR2 FQNEAQ (reference sequence). CDR3 size: 12 residues. Trimming took off 4 bases at V and 4 bases at J, with 7 bases between the two ends. This chain's CDR3 is CASSSEGETQYF. The CDR3, as DNA: TGTGCCAGCAGCTCCGAGGGAGAGACCCAGTACTTC.

This clone was recorded a few times. The rearrangement uses TRBV27 and TRBJ1-4; possible D gene TRBD1, 6 bases. The CDR3 extends over 14 amino acids. CDR1 MNHEY and CDR2 SMNVEV come from the germline V gene (reference sequence). V was trimmed by 5 bases and J by 4 bases, leaving 11 bases between them. The CDR3 protein is CASSPGQNNEKLFF. CDR3 bases: TGTGCCAGCAGTCCCGGACAGAATAATGAAAAACTGTTTTTT. The whole variable domain, filled in from reference TRBV27 and TRBJ1-4, reads EAQVTQNPRYLITVTGKKLTVTCSQNMNHEYMSWYRQDPGLGLRQIYYSMNVEVTDKGDVPEGYKVSRKEKRNFPLILESPSPNQTSLYFCASSPGQNNEKLFFGSGTQLSVL.

This chain links TRBV27 with TRBJ2-2; D gene ambiguous. Between the trimmed V and J ends, which lost 0 bases and 1 base, there was a span of 6 bases. Germline assignment: CDR1 MNHEY and CDR2 SMNVEV (reference sequence). The CDR3 runs 15 residues. The CDR3 coding sequence is TGTGCCAGCAGTTTATCTTGGGGGAACACCGGGGAGCTGTTTTTT. Translated, it gives CASSLSWGNTGELFF.